These 21 T cell receptor beta chains share one sample of origin, sequenced in a study of blood T cell repertoires in COVID-19. The protocol was immunoSEQ multiplex PCR, while the TCRdb copy is restricted to in-frame clones and leaves out a portion. Of fewer than 150,000 clones listed, 84% are singletons. The material sequenced was PBMCs or T cells enriched from blood (not recorded which). The receptors stem from a man in his forties or fifties in a cohort exposed to, infected with or recovered from COVID-19 (not recorded which).

This clone was detected only a few times. The chain uses TRBV29-1 and TRBJ2-7; D may be TRBD2 (5 bases). V lost 0 bases, J lost 4 bases, and 13 bases lay in between. This CDR3 contains 14 residues. Germline V gene sequence: CDR1 SQVTM, CDR2 ANQGSEA. This chain's CDR3 is CSVEDLGAPYEQYF. The CDR3 DNA reads as TGCAGCGTTGAAGACTTGGGAGCGCCGTACGAGCAGTACTTC.

CDR3 in DNA: TGTGCCACCAGCAGAACTTCTCAAGCCAAAAACATTCAGTACTTC. This translates into CATSRTSQAKNIQYF. The chain joins TRBV15 to TRBJ2-4; D gene uncertain. The CDR3 loop spans 15 amino acids. Germline lookup yields CDR1 LNHNV and CDR2 YYDKDF (reference sequence). Trimming stripped 2 bases from V and 0 bases from J, with 8 bases between.

This chain connects TRBV4-1 to TRBJ1-5, with a tentative D call TRBD1 (6 bases). Germline loops: CDR1 MGHRA, CDR2 YSYEKL. The CDR3 covers 17 residues. V dropped 0 bases and J dropped 3 bases, with 15 bases sitting between them. The CDR3 loop reads CASSQDVVRQVNQPQHF. The CDR3 DNA reads as TGCGCCAGCAGCCAAGACGTAGTTCGACAGGTCAATCAGCCCCAGCATTTT.

Only a few counts were recorded for this clone. The rearrangement joins TRBV5-1 to TRBJ1-2; D is unclear. V gave up 2 bases and J gave up 8 bases, with 10 bases separating them. CDR1 and CDR2 from the germline V gene are SGHRS and YFSETQ. This CDR3 comprises 12 residues. CDR3 residues: CASSFSGGGYTF. The CDR3 nucleotides read TGCGCCAGCAGCTTCTCGGGAGGCGGCTACACCTTC. Drawing the rest from reference TRBV5-1 and TRBJ1-2, the complete variable domain is KAGVTQTPRYLIKTRGQQVTLSCSPISGHRSVSWYQQTPGQGLQFLFEYFSETQRNKGNFPGRFSGRQFSNSRSEMNVSTLELGDSALYLCASSFSGGGYTFGSGTRLTVV.

This clone was detected only once. V gene TRBV21-1 combines with J gene TRBJ1-1. TRBV21-1 is a known pseudogene. The CDR3 length is 14 residues. The CDR3 is CASSKVGGNTEAFF. DNA of the CDR3: TGTGCCAGCAGCAAGGTGGGAGGGAACACTGAAGCTTTCTTT.

This chain uses TRBV30 with TRBJ1-6; maybe TRBD1 (6 bases). CDR1 is GTSNPN, CDR2 SVGIG, per germline (reference sequence). The CDR3 covers 14 residues. The V end was cut by 3 bases, the J end by 0 bases, with 6 bases between. The CDR3 protein is CAWRDSSYNSPLHF. In DNA, the CDR3 is TGTGCCTGGAGGGACAGCTCCTATAATTCACCCCTCCACTTT.

The V gene is TRBV6-5, the J gene TRBJ2-1; D remains ambiguous. The V gene lost 0 bases and the J gene lost 10 bases, with 10 bases spanning the gap. Germline V gene lookup returns CDR1 MNHEY and CDR2 SVGAGI. This CDR3 contains 13 residues. CDR3: CASSYSIPGEQFF. The CDR3 coding sequence is TGTGCCAGCAGTTACTCGATCCCCGGGGAGCAGTTCTTC.

This sequence joins TRBV7-8 and TRBJ1-4; D uncertain. CDR3 size: 14 residues. V lost 11 bases to trimming and J lost 3 bases, with 16 bases between them. CDR1 is SGHVS and CDR2 is FQNEAQ in the germline V gene. The CDR3 spells CASRGRTANEKLFF. Here the CDR3 DNA reads TGTGCCTCCCGGGGTAGAACGGCTAATGAAAAACTGTTTTTT.

The chain has TRBV5-1 and TRBJ2-2; the match to TRBD1 covers 7 bases. CDR1 is SGHRS, CDR2 YFSETQ, per germline. J lost 4 bases, V lost 7 bases, and 7 bases had no gene match. This CDR3 contains 14 residues. CDR3 sequence: CASSDRERTGELFF. DNA for the CDR3: TGCGCCAGCTCCGACAGGGAGCGCACCGGGGAGCTGTTTTTT.

In its sample, this clone was seen once. The V and J genes are TRBV3-1 (or the pseudogene TRBV3-2) and TRBJ2-7; D is perhaps TRBD1 (5 bases). This CDR3 spans 15 amino acids. Trimming cost V 4 bases and J 7 bases, with 20 bases left between them. Germline CDR1 reads LGHDT; CDR2 reads YNNKEL (reference sequence). CDR3 DNA sequence: TGTGCCAGCAGCCCTCCTCCAGGGATCTCGTGGGAGCAGTACTTC. Its protein is CASSPPPGISWEQYF.

The CDR3 DNA follows: TGCAGCGTTGAAACCTTCGCAACAGTCCCTGGGGCCAACGTCCTGACTTTC. Its translation is CSVETFATVPGANVLTF. V usage is TRBV29-1 and J usage is TRBJ2-6, with no clear D. V lost 2 bases and J 2 bases, leaving 16 bases between the germline ends. Germline-derived CDR1 and CDR2 are SQVTM and ANQGSEA. This CDR3 is 17 amino acids long.

This clone has a single count. The chain carries TRBV12-3 or TRBV12-4 and TRBJ1-2, with 7 bases aligning to TRBD1. The CDR3 is made up of 11 amino acids. Trimming cost V 4 bases and J 12 bases; bases outside gene matches: 5. CDR3 DNA sequence: TGTGCCAGCAGTTCAGGGGGTCGAAACACCTTC. Translated: CASSSGGRNTF.

This chain connects TRBV10-1 to TRBJ2-3; the D is unclear. Per germline, CDR1 WNHNN and CDR2 SYGVQD (reference sequence). The CDR3 loop spans 15 amino acids. V gave up 6 bases and J gave up 8 bases, with 21 bases separating them. CDR3 region: CASSESSHSVGTQYF. In nucleotides, the CDR3 is TGCGCCAGCAGCGAATCCTCCCATTCGGTTGGTACGCAGTATTTT.

The chain joins TRBV14 to TRBJ2-5, with 14 nucleotides matching TRBD2. CDR3 length: 17 residues. Germline V gives CDR1 SGHDN, CDR2 FVKESK. The V segment lost 1 base and the J segment 6 bases; nucleotides outside the gene matches: 7. CDR3 in amino acids: CASSQGGTSGGRKTQYF. CDR3 nucleotide sequence: TGTGCCAGCAGCCAAGGGGGGACTAGCGGGGGTCGAAAGACCCAGTACTTC.

The J gene is TRBJ2-7, the V gene TRBV11-2, with TRBD1 as a possible D gene (5 bases). The CDR3 is 14 amino acids. V dropped 2 bases and J dropped 1 base, with 9 bases sitting between them. CDR1 and CDR2 (germline): SGHAT, FQNNGV. CDR3 amino acids: CASSLWGPSYEQYF. CDR3 DNA: TGTGCCAGCAGCTTATGGGGCCCATCCTACGAGCAGTACTTC. The complete variable domain, with remaining parts taken from reference TRBV11-2 and TRBJ2-7, reads EAGVAQSPRYKIIEKRQSVAFWCNPISGHATLYWYQQILGQGPKLLIQFQNNGVVDDSQLPKDRFSAERLKGVDSTLKIQPAKLEDSAVYLCASSLWGPSYEQYFGPGTRLTVT.

This chain uses TRBV5-1 with TRBJ2-3; the match to TRBD2 covers 14 bases. Germline-derived CDR1 and CDR2 are SGHRS and YFSETQ. The CDR3 sequence is 15 residues long. The V and J ends lost 4 bases and 3 bases, in that order; junction bases with no gene match: 1. DNA of the CDR3: TGCGCCAGCAGCCGGACTAGCGGGAGGACAGATACGCAGTATTTT. Its protein is CASSRTSGRTDTQYF.

The rearrangement joins TRBV13 to TRBJ2-1; 11 positions agree with TRBD2. The CDR3 covers 17 residues. Trimming at V came to 5 bases and at J to 10 bases, leaving 16 bases not matched to a gene. Looked up from germline, CDR1 is PRHDT and CDR2 is FYEKMQ (reference sequence). The CDR3 nucleotides are TGTGCCAGCAGCCTGACCCTGACTAGCGGGATTGACCACGAGCAGTTCTTC. Translation: CASSLTLTSGIDHEQFF.

The chain is built from TRBV11-2 and TRBJ2-3; TRBD2 matches 7 bases. This CDR3 contains 13 residues. Looked up from germline, CDR1 is SGHAT and CDR2 is FQNNGV. V shed 3 bases, J shed 8 bases, and the junction held 5 bases outside the gene matches. The CDR3 loop is CASSFGGLGTQYF. The CDR3 DNA reads TGTGCCAGCAGCTTCGGGGGGTTGGGTACGCAGTATTTT.

This rearrangement joins TRBV3-1 (or the pseudogene TRBV3-2) to TRBJ1-1; TRBD1 matches at 7 bases. The germline CDR1 and CDR2 sequences are LGHDT and YNNKEL (reference sequence). This CDR3 is 15 amino acids long. V lost 4 bases and J lost 3; bases outside the gene matches: 8. The CDR3 loop is CASSRFRTGHTEAFF. The CDR3 nucleotides are TGTGCCAGCAGCCGATTCAGGACAGGTCACACTGAAGCTTTCTTT.

The chain carries TRBV4-3 and TRBJ1-5; D unresolved. CDR3 length: 15 residues. The V gene's germline CDR1 is LGHNA and CDR2 YSLEER. V lost 1 base, J lost 6 bases, and 13 bases lay in between. The CDR3 protein is CASSQGVGTLQPQHF. DNA of the CDR3: TGCGCCAGCAGCCAAGGAGTCGGTACCCTTCAGCCCCAGCATTTT.

This chain joins TRBV7-2 and TRBJ2-1, with TRBD1 matching 10 bases. The CDR3 sequence is 15 residues long. The germline CDR1 and CDR2 sequences are SGHTA and FQGNSA. The J segment lost 6 bases and the V segment lost 3 bases, leaving 5 bases of the junction unmatched. Here the CDR3 DNA reads TGTGCCAGCAGCTTCGGGCGGACAGGGGGCAATGAGCAGTTCTTC. Translated, it gives CASSFGRTGGNEQFF.